A single sample gave rise to the 2 T cell receptor beta chains below, sequenced in a study of radiation and T cells in renal cell carcinoma. Here immunoSEQ multiplex PCR was the method, and the copy in TCRdb shows in-frame clones only, minus some. The sample lists 22,000 or so clones; around 47% were seen once. Described treatment: 15 Gy SBRT to primary tumor, nephrectomy 4 weeks later. Sequenced material: tumor tissue, taken from a patient whose treatment included radiotherapy and nephrectomy. These receptors were obtained from a woman aged 50 to 60 with renal cell carcinoma.

V gene TRBV25-1 combines with J gene TRBJ2-7; D is possibly TRBD1 or TRBD2 (5 bases each). V was pared by 3 bases and J by 7 bases, with 19 bases between. Germline V gene sequence: CDR1 MGHDK, CDR2 SYGVNS. This CDR3 is built from 15 residues. Here the CDR3 DNA reads TGTGCCAGCAGTGATGGGCAGGGTTTAGGAGGTGAGCAGTACTTC. Residues: CASSDGQGLGGEQYF.

This chain links TRBV11-2 with TRBJ1-2, with 8 bases lining up with TRBD1. The CDR3 loop spans 15 amino acids. Trimming cost V 2 bases and J 2 bases; bases outside gene matches: 4. Germline V lookup: CDR1 SGHAT, CDR2 FQNNGV. Here the CDR3 reads CASSLQGATNYGYTF. Written as DNA, the CDR3 is TGTGCCAGCAGCTTACAGGGGGCGACCAACTATGGCTACACCTTC.